Listed below are T cell receptor beta chains from one sample, sequenced in a study of response to subunit inactivated influenza vaccine. TCRdb recomputed calls from the RT-PCR reads with MiXCR, one row per CDR3 protein. Counted here are 710,000 or so distinct CDR3 sequences, more than 15% occurring once; the ten biggest clones make up 11%. The sample was PBMCs from blood, taken about 13 days after vaccination. These receptors came from a man in his fifties who received an inactivated influenza vaccine. Each CDR3 is given with its conserved first and last residue. The order of the fields is clone size, J gene, V gene, D gene, CDR3 DNA, CDR3 protein. A D gene is named only where the DNA matches it firmly. A clone size is listed for some rows: how often the clone was seen (once, few, many), or a class if it is expanded.

. | TRBJ2-3 | TRBV9 | TRBD2 | TGTGCCAGCAGCGTAGGAACTAGCGGGAGGGCAGATACGCAGTATTTT | CASSVGTSGRADTQYF
few | TRBJ1-5 | TRBV19 | . | TGTGCCAGTACCCAGGGGCCAGGGGCTAATCAGCCCCAGCATTTT | CASTQGPGANQPQHF
. | TRBJ2-1 | TRBV6-2/TRBV6-3 | . | TGTGCCAGCAGCCAATGGGCGGGCGCCTACAATGAGCAGTTCTTC | CASSQWAGAYNEQFF
few | TRBJ2-1 | TRBV15 | TRBD1 | TGTGCCACCAGCAGACAGACAGGGGGGTACAATGAGCAGTTCTTC | CATSRQTGGYNEQFF
. | TRBJ2-6 | TRBV6-1 | TRBD1 | TGTGCCAGTCGGACAGGCCAGACTGGGGCCAACGTCCTGACTTTC | CASRTGQTGANVLTF
. | TRBJ2-5 | TRBV18 | TRBD2 | TGTGCCAGCTCACCGCTCTCGGGGGGAGAGACCCAGTACTTC | CASSPLSGGETQYF
. | TRBJ1-2 | TRBV20-1 | . | TGCAGCGCGGACACTGGCTACACCTTC | CSADTGYTF
. | TRBJ2-1 | TRBV12-3/TRBV12-4 | . | TGTGCCAGCACCATAAGGGTGGATGAGCAGTTCTTC | CASTIRVDEQFF
. | TRBJ2-7 | TRBV7-9 | TRBD2 | TGTGCCAGCAGCTTAAGTCTAGCGGGAGACGAGCAGTACTTC | CASSLSLAGDEQYF
few | TRBJ2-1 | TRBV6-1 | TRBD1 | TGTGCCAGCAGCCGACCGGGACAGGGGATTAATGAGCAGTTCTTC | CASSRPGQGINEQFF
. | TRBJ2-1 | TRBV29-1 | . | TGCACAGGCATGGAGGGTCAATTTGAGCAGTTCTTC | CTGMEGQFEQFF
many | TRBJ1-1 | TRBV20-1 | . | TGCAGTGCGAGTCGACGATGGTCAGCAGGGACTGAAGCTTTCTTT | CSASRRWSAGTEAFF
. | TRBJ2-7 | TRBV29-1 | . | TGCAGCGTTCATTGGGGGTACGAGCAGTACTTC | CSVHWGYEQYF
. | TRBJ2-5 | TRBV29-1 | TRBD2 | TGCAGCGGGAGGACTAGCGCCCGTGAGACCCAGTACTTC | CSGRTSARETQYF
few | TRBJ1-2 | TRBV12-3/TRBV12-4 | . | TGTGCCAGCAGTTCAACCGGGGGCCCCGATGGCTACACCTTC | CASSSTGGPDGYTF
few | TRBJ2-5 | TRBV15 | . | TGTGCCACCAGCAGAGCCCCCTCGGGCAGGGGAAGGGAGACCCAGTACTTC | CATSRAPSGRGRETQYF
. | TRBJ2-1 | TRBV11-2 | . | TGTGCCAGCAGCTTAGTAGGGCTTTTCCGGAGCCGCAATGAGCAGTTCTTC | CASSLVGLFRSRNEQFF
. | TRBJ2-1 | TRBV12-3/TRBV12-4 | . | TGTGCCAGCAGTTTAGGGGGGGGGCAGGGCGATGAGCAGTTCTTC | CASSLGGGQGDEQFF
many | TRBJ2-1 | TRBV29-1 | . | TGCAGCGTTGACGCGGGACAGAGCTATTACAATGAGCAGTTCTTC | CSVDAGQSYYNEQFF
few | TRBJ2-7 | TRBV9 | . | TGTGCCAGCAGCGTAGGAGGAGGGGGTTTCTCCTACGAGCAGTACTTC | CASSVGGGGFSYEQYF
. | TRBJ1-6 | TRBV5-1 | . | TGCGCCAGCAGCTTGGAGACAGTGGCGACAAATTCACCCCTCCACTTT | CASSLETVATNSPLHF
many | TRBJ2-7 | TRBV29-1 | TRBD1 | TGCAGCGTTGGGGCCCGACGCGAACAGGGGGCCACCTACGAGCAGTACTTC | CSVGARREQGATYEQYF
. | TRBJ2-5 | TRBV7-9 | TRBD2 | TGTGCCAGCAGCCCTTCACGGGGGGTACAAGAGACCCAGTACTTC | CASSPSRGVQETQYF
few | TRBJ2-7 | TRBV20-1 | TRBD1 | TGCAGTGCTAGATCCAGGACAGGGATCGACGAGCAGTACTTC | CSARSRTGIDEQYF
few | TRBJ1-5 | TRBV20-1 | . | TGCAGTGCTAAGTCGGGGGGCTATAGCAATCAGCCCCAGCATTTT | CSAKSGGYSNQPQHF
many | TRBJ1-1 | TRBV27 | . | TGTGCCAGCAGCCCGGGACACCGAAACACTGAAGCCTTCTTT | CASSPGHRNTEAFF
. | TRBJ2-1 | TRBV7-6 | TRBD2 | TGTGCCAGCAGCGCACGGGCGGGGACTAGCGGGAGAAATGAGCAGTTCTTC | CASSARAGTSGRNEQFF
. | TRBJ2-5 | TRBV15 | . | TGTGCCACCAGCAAGACAGGAACCCAGTACTTC | CATSKTGTQYF
few | TRBJ1-1 | TRBV15 | . | TGTGCCACCAGCAGAGATCGGGTGAACACTGAAGCTTTCTTT | CATSRDRVNTEAFF
few | TRBJ2-4 | TRBV11-2 | . | TGTGCCAGCAGCCCGAAGAACATTCAGTACTTC | CASSPKNIQYF
. | TRBJ1-2 | TRBV7-2 | . | TGTGCCAGCAGCCCAGGAGGGCCCCCTAGGCACACCTTC | CASSPGGPPRHTF